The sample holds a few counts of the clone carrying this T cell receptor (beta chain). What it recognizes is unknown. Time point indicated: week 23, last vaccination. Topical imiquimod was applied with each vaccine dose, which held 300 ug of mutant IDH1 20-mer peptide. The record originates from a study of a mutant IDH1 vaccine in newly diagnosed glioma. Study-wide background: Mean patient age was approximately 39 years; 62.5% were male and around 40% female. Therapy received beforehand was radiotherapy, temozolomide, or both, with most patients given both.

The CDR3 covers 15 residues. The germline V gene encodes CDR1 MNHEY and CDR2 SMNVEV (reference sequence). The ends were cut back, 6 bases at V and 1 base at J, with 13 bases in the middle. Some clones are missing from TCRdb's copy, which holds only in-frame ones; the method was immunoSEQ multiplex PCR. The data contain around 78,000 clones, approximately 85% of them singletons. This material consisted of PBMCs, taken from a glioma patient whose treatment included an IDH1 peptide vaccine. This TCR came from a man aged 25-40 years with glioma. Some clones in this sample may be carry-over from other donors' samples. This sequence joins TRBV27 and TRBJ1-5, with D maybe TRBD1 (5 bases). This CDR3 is CASSQRGRSNQPQHF. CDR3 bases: TGTGCCAGCAGCCAAAGGGGAAGGAGCAATCAGCCCCAGCATTTT.